This T cell receptor beta chain stems from a study of blood T cell repertoires in COVID-19. Background on the study: The United States, Italy and Spain supplied acute and convalescent COVID-19 samples. PBMCs, B-cell-depleted T cells, or T cells were the source of the cDNA or gDNA that made up the material.

V lost 2 bases, J lost 6 bases, and 6 bases stayed unmatched. The CDR3 contains 15 residues. Per the germline V gene, CDR1 is KGHSH and CDR2 is LQKENI. Some clones are missing from TCRdb's copy, which holds only in-frame ones; the method was immunoSEQ multiplex PCR. Counted here are 440,000 or so clones, roughly 90% occurring once; the ten biggest clones make up approximately 1.5%. The receptor was isolated from a middle-aged woman with COVID-19, enrolled during active disease. This chain links TRBV18 with TRBJ1-5; TRBD1 matches 8 bases. The sequenced material came from peripheral blood. CDR3 DNA sequence: TGTGCCAGCTCACCAGTGGACAGGGTGGGTCAGCCCCAGCATTTT. Its translation: CASSPVDRVGQPQHF. Using reference TRBV18 and TRBJ1-5 for the parts outside the CDR3, the full variable domain is NAGVMQNPRHLVRRRGQEARLRCSPMKGHSHVYWYRQLPEEGLKFMVYLQKENIIDESGMPKERFSAEFPKEGPSILRIQQVVRGDSAAYFCASSPVDRVGQPQHFGDGTRLSIL.